These T cell receptor beta chains were read from a single sample in a study of T cells in Graves' hyperthyroidism and ophthalmopathy. In TCRdb, the multiplex PCR reads were re-called with MiXCR into one record per CDR3 protein. The sample records almost 600,000 distinct CDR3 sequences, approximately 15% being singletons. The sample comprised blood. Receptors originate from a woman aged 25 to 45 with Graves' hyperthyroidism that later progressed to Graves' ophthalmopathy. Each CDR3 is given with its conserved first and last residue. D genes are given only for firm matches. Some rows have no size entry. The others give once, few or many, or a class for an expanded clone.

V gene	J gene	clone size	D gene	CDR3 protein	CDR3 DNA
TRBV4-3	TRBJ1-2	few	TRBD1	CASSQDWDSGTVYGYTF	TGCGCCAGCAGCCAAGATTGGGACTCCGGGACAGTTTATGGCTACACCTTC
TRBV7-2	TRBJ2-7	many	TRBD1	CASSLTGGDSYEQYF	TGTGCCAGCAGCTTAACAGGGGGTGATTCCTACGAGCAGTACTTC
TRBV7-9	TRBJ2-7	.	TRBD2	CASSLGTFMTSVPSEQYF	TGTGCCAGCAGCTTAGGGACTTTTATGACTAGCGTACCTTCCGAGCAGTACTTC
TRBV11-3	TRBJ1-2	many	.	CASSLQGKGYTF	TGTGCCAGCAGCTTACAGGGGAAGGGCTACACCTTC
TRBV20-1	TRBJ2-5	few	TRBD2	CSARLAGEGETQYF	TGCAGTGCTAGGCTAGCGGGAGAGGGCGAGACCCAGTACTTC
TRBV20-1	TRBJ1-1	many	.	CSARTALGPNTEAFF	TGCAGTGCTCGGACAGCCCTTGGCCCGAACACTGAAGCTTTCTTT
TRBV27	TRBJ2-3	.	.	CASSLERGTQYF	TGTGCCAGCAGTTTGGAACGGGGTACGCAGTATTTT
TRBV13	TRBJ2-7	many	.	CASSLQAPGHEQYF	TGTGCCAGCAGCTTACAGGCCCCCGGGCACGAGCAGTACTTC
TRBV29-1	TRBJ2-5	many	.	CSVCPGLSETQYF	TGCAGCGTTTGCCCGGGACTCTCGGAGACCCAGTACTTC
TRBV10-3	TRBJ2-3	few	TRBD1	CAISESTGADTQYF	TGTGCCATCAGTGAGTCGACAGGGGCAGATACGCAGTATTTT
TRBV6-9	TRBJ2-7	many	TRBD2	CASRYALAGVSEQYF	TGTGCCAGCAGGTACGCGTTAGCGGGAGTAAGCGAGCAGTACTTC
TRBV3-1	TRBJ2-7	many	.	CASSQNPYGSSSYEQYF	TGTGCCAGCAGCCAAAATCCATATGGGTCCAGCTCCTACGAGCAGTACTTC
TRBV19	TRBJ1-2	.	.	CASIKDPLYGYTF	TGTGCCAGTATAAAGGATCCCCTCTATGGCTACACCTTC
TRBV3-1	TRBJ1-1	many	.	CASSQVTPNPTVGATEAFF	TGTGCCAGCAGCCAAGTTACCCCTAATCCGACAGTAGGGGCCACTGAAGCTTTCTTT
TRBV27	TRBJ1-6	many	.	CARRDNLNSPLHF	TGTGCCAGAAGGGACAATTTAAATTCACCCCTCCACTTT
TRBV20-1	TRBJ2-7	.	TRBD2	CSARLIGTSSYEQYF	TGCAGTGCTAGACTCATCGGGACTAGCAGTTACGAGCAGTACTTC
TRBV10-3	TRBJ2-7	few	.	CAISESPKEQYF	TGTGCCATCAGTGAGTCGCCCAAGGAGCAGTACTTC
TRBV7-2	TRBJ1-2	many	.	CASSLFFGGQSGYTF	TGTGCCAGCAGCTTATTTTTTGGGGGGCAGTCTGGCTACACCTTC
TRBV7-2	TRBJ1-6	many	.	CASSHGLNNSPLHF	TGTGCCAGCAGCCACGGACTGAATAATTCACCCCTCCACTTT
TRBV19	TRBJ1-1	many	.	CASRSGTRATNTEAFF	TGTGCCAGTAGGTCCGGGACAAGGGCGACGAACACTGAAGCTTTCTTT
TRBV28	TRBJ2-1	many	TRBD2	CASRLAVPYNEQFF	TGTGCCAGCCGACTAGCGGTTCCCTACAATGAGCAGTTCTTC
TRBV4-2	TRBJ2-2	few	TRBD2	CASSASGRDTGELFF	TGTGCCAGCAGCGCGAGCGGGAGGGACACCGGGGAGCTGTTTTTT